Listed below are T cell receptor beta chains from one sample, sequenced in a study of CD4 T cells in relation to SARS-CoV-2 and coronaviruses. No antigens are known for them. The data were produced by immunoSEQ multiplex PCR, yet TCRdb's version contains in-frame clones alone and is incomplete. The table includes tens of thousands of clones, roughly 72% detected once. Sequenced material: CD4+ T cells from PBMCs, cultured in vitro. The receptors come from a human donor in good health. Each CDR3 is given with its conserved first and last residue. The D gene is left open where the match is weak. Rows give clone size only sometimes, using once, few, many, or a class for an expanded clone.

TRBJ1-5 TRBV7-2 TRBD1 . TGTGCCAGCGCGGGACAGGGGGCGGATCAGCCCCAGCATTTT CASAGQGADQPQHF
TRBJ2-2 TRBV6-2/TRBV6-3 . once TGTGCCAGCAGCCCTGCGTTAGCTACCGGGGAGCTGTTTTTT CASSPALATGELFF
TRBJ2-1 TRBV5-1 . . TGCGCCAGCAGCGCTCGAAGGGAGCAGTTCTTC CASSARREQFF
TRBJ1-2 TRBV4-3 . . TGCGCCAGCAGCCAATGGATCGGCCAAGGGGCCGGCTACACCTTC CASSQWIGQGAGYTF
TRBJ2-6 TRBV18 TRBD1 . TGTGCCAGCTCACCGAGGACAGGGGGAGGCTCTGGGGCCAACGTCCTGACTTTC CASSPRTGGGSGANVLTF
TRBJ1-6 TRBV2 . few TGTGCCAGCAGTGGCAGGGGCTATAATTCACCCCTCCACTTT CASSGRGYNSPLHF
TRBJ2-7 TRBV2 TRBD2 few TGTGCCAGCAGAGGGACTAGCGGATTCTCTGGCTCCTACGAGCAGTACTTC CASRGTSGFSGSYEQYF
TRBJ2-3 TRBV19 TRBD2 . TGTGCCAGTAACCCTAGCGGATCCACAGATACGCAGTATTTT CASNPSGSTDTQYF
TRBJ2-2 TRBV4-1 . . TGCGCCAGCAGCCACCGGACACTTTTGAACACCGGGGAGCTGTTTTTT CASSHRTLLNTGELFF
TRBJ1-4 TRBV18 . . TGTGCCAGCTCACCACAGGGAGAGTATGAAAAACTGTTTTTT CASSPQGEYEKLFF
TRBJ2-7 TRBV11-2 TRBD2 . TGTGCCAGCAGCCACCTCCTTGGCGGGAGTGGATACGAGCAGTACTTC CASSHLLGGSGYEQYF
TRBJ2-7 TRBV4-3 . . TGCGCCAGCAGCCAATCACGGATCTCCTACGAGCAGTACTTC CASSQSRISYEQYF
TRBJ1-1 TRBV4-1 . . TGCGCCAGCAGCCAAACATCGAACACTGAAGCTTTCTTT CASSQTSNTEAFF
TRBJ2-7 TRBV5-1 . . TGCGCCAGCAGCTGGAACTACGAGCAGTACTTC CASSWNYEQYF
TRBJ1-2 TRBV10-3 . . TGTGCCATCAGTGAAAATTCAGGCAGGGGAGGCTACACCTTC CAISENSGRGGYTF
TRBJ1-2 TRBV29-1 TRBD1 . TGCAGCGTTGAATCCTACGGGACAGGAACTAACTATGGCTACACCTTC CSVESYGTGTNYGYTF
TRBJ2-7 TRBV28 TRBD2 . TGTGCCAGCAGTTTACTCGGACTAGCGCAATCCTCCTACGAGCAGTACTTC CASSLLGLAQSSYEQYF
TRBJ1-2 TRBV12-3/TRBV12-4 . few TGTGCCAGCAGTCATCAGACTGGCGGCTACACCTTC CASSHQTGGYTF
TRBJ2-7 TRBV7-2 . few TGTGCCAGCAGCTTAGCAGGGTCGTCTAGCTCCTACGAGCAGTACTTC CASSLAGSSSSYEQYF
TRBJ1-1 TRBV6-6 . . TGTGCCAGCGACACGATGGGGCAGGGGAACACTGAAGCTTTCTTT CASDTMGQGNTEAFF
TRBJ2-5 TRBV7-2 . . TGTGCCAGCAGCGAACCCCACGGGGGCGGGACCCAGTACTTC CASSEPHGGGTQYF
TRBJ1-2 TRBV5-6 . few TGTGCCAGCAGCTTGTGGGGCGGATCAGAGGGCTACACCTTC CASSLWGGSEGYTF
TRBJ1-5 TRBV2 TRBD1 . TGTGCCAGCAGCCGGGACAGGGGGGCTGATCAGCCCCAGCATTTT CASSRDRGADQPQHF
TRBJ2-2 TRBV27 TRBD2 . TGTGCCAGCAGTTCCCACGGGAGGGTGACCGGGGAGCTGTTTTTT CASSSHGRVTGELFF
TRBJ1-2 TRBV4-1 TRBD1 few TGCGCCAGCAGCCAAGATCGGGACAGGGGAATGCGGGGCTACACCTTC CASSQDRDRGMRGYTF
TRBJ1-2 TRBV10-3 TRBD1 . TGTGCCATCAGTCAGGGGGACCTTAACTATGGCTACACCTTC CAISQGDLNYGYTF
TRBJ2-7 TRBV10-3 . . TGTGCCATCAGTGAGTGGGCAGACTCCTACGAGCAGTACTTC CAISEWADSYEQYF
TRBJ2-1 TRBV7-3 TRBD1 . TGTGCCAGCAGCCAGCAGGGACAGTCGGCCCAGTTCTTC CASSQQGQSAQFF
TRBJ2-1 TRBV7-3 TRBD1 . TGTGCCAGCAGCCCGGAAACAGGGGGCAGGAGGTACAATGAGCAGTTCTTC CASSPETGGRRYNEQFF
TRBJ2-1 TRBV3-1/TRBV3-2 TRBD1 . TGTGCCAGCAGCCAGCGACAGGGGACAAATGAGCAGTTCTTC CASSQRQGTNEQFF
TRBJ1-6 TRBV10-3 TRBD1 . TGTGCCATCAATACGGGACAGGGCACTTCACCCCTCCACTTT CAINTGQGTSPLHF
TRBJ1-6 TRBV7-9 TRBD1 . TGTGCCAGCAGCTCCAGACAGGGGGCTAATTCACCCCTCCACTTT CASSSRQGANSPLHF
TRBJ2-3 TRBV4-1 TRBD2 . TGCGCCAGCAGCACCCGGACTAGCGCAACAGATACGCAGTATTTT CASSTRTSATDTQYF
TRBJ2-1 TRBV14 . . TGTGCCAGCAGCCGATCGAGGAATGAGCAGTTCTTC CASSRSRNEQFF
TRBJ2-3 TRBV3-1/TRBV3-2 TRBD2 . TGTGCCAGCAGCCGGCAGGGGGGCGGGAGGGGCACAGATACGCAGTATTTT CASSRQGGGRGTDTQYF
TRBJ2-3 TRBV7-2 . . TGTGCCAGCATGCAAGGGACGGGCACAGATACGCAGTATTTT CASMQGTGTDTQYF
TRBJ1-5 TRBV3-1/TRBV3-2 . . TGTGCCAGCAGCCAATATAGCAATCAGCCCCAGCATTTT CASSQYSNQPQHF
TRBJ2-3 TRBV5-3 . once TGTGCCAGAAGCTTGCCGGCGGGGGCAAGCACAGATACGCAGTATTTT CARSLPAGASTDTQYF
TRBJ1-5 TRBV6-5 . . TGTGCCAGCAGCTCAAGGTGGGATCAGCCCCAGCATTTT CASSSRWDQPQHF
TRBJ1-5 TRBV5-1 TRBD1 . TGCGCCAGCAGCTTGGATGGACAGGGCGATCAGCCCCAGCATTTT CASSLDGQGDQPQHF
TRBJ2-2 TRBV5-4 TRBD2 few TGTGCCAGCAGCTTGGGGAGCGGGAGAATTGACGGGGAGCTGTTTTTT CASSLGSGRIDGELFF
TRBJ2-7 TRBV5-6 . few TGTGCCAGCAGCAGCACAGGGAGGTACGAGCAGTACTTC CASSSTGRYEQYF
TRBJ2-3 TRBV7-2 . few TGTGCCAGCAGCCCCATACTCCAGACAGATACGCAGTATTTT CASSPILQTDTQYF
TRBJ2-1 TRBV7-8 TRBD2 once TGTGCCAGCAGCTTCGGGACTAGCGGGAGAGGTGAGCAGTTCTTC CASSFGTSGRGEQFF
TRBJ2-3 TRBV6-6 TRBD2 . TGTGCCAGCACTCGAACCGGACTAGCGGGCCGCAGGGCAGATACGCAGTATTTT CASTRTGLAGRRADTQYF
TRBJ2-3 TRBV19 . few TGTGCCAGTAGTATTTGGACTGCGGCAGATACGCAGTATTTT CASSIWTAADTQYF
TRBJ2-1 TRBV3-1/TRBV3-2 TRBD2 . TGTGCCAGCAGCCAAGAAATTACCGGGACTAGCGGGAGGCACAATGAGCAGTTCTTC CASSQEITGTSGRHNEQFF
TRBJ1-4 TRBV9 . . TGTGCCAGCAGCCCCCGAGCGGGGGGAGGGGAAAAACTGTTTTTT CASSPRAGGGEKLFF
TRBJ2-4 TRBV20-1 . . TGCAGTGGATCTGGGGAAAACATTCAGTACTTC CSGSGENIQYF
TRBJ2-1 TRBV3-1/TRBV3-2 TRBD2 . TGTGCCAGCAGCCAGGGCCGCCCGACTAGCGGGAGGGGAATCTACAATGAGCAGTTCTTC CASSQGRPTSGRGIYNEQFF
TRBJ2-1 TRBV9 TRBD2 . TGTGCCAGCAGCCCCCGGATGCGAGCGGGAGGGCCAGGGAGCTCCTACAATGAGCAGTTCTTC CASSPRMRAGGPGSSYNEQFF
TRBJ2-1 TRBV5-1 . few TGCGCCAGCAGCTTAGAACCGAGCTCCTACAATGAGCAGTTCTTC CASSLEPSSYNEQFF
TRBJ1-2 TRBV2 . . TGTGCCAGCAGTGACTTTGGGTCCCGGGGCTACACCTTC CASSDFGSRGYTF
TRBJ2-3 TRBV5-6 TRBD2 . TGTGCCAGCAGCTTTGGGACTAGCGGGGGGAATACGCAGTATTTT CASSFGTSGGNTQYF
TRBJ1-4 TRBV5-6 . . TGTGCCAGCAGCTTTGGAGGGCGGTACACTAATGAAAAACTGTTTTTT CASSFGGRYTNEKLFF
TRBJ2-1 TRBV7-2 TRBD1 . TGTGCCAGCAGCCTTAGCCCTACAGGGGGCTGGTCCTACAATGAGCAGTTCTTC CASSLSPTGGWSYNEQFF
TRBJ1-4 TRBV5-1 TRBD1 few TGCGCCAGCAGCTTGGATGGCAGGGGGTTTGATGAGGTGTTTTTT CASSLDGRGFDEVFF
TRBJ1-6 TRBV7-2 . . TGTGCCAGCAGCTTATATGTTGGGGGTTCACCCCTCCACTTT CASSLYVGGSPLHF